These T cell receptor beta chains were read from a single sample in a study of vaccination effects on CD4 cells after COVID-19. Sequenced by immunoSEQ multiplex PCR; TCRdb stores in-frame clones only, minus some. Of 73,000 or so clones listed, 78% are singletons. Antigen specificity for these receptors is unknown. The sample consisted of CD4+ T cells from PBMCs cultured with SARS-CoV-2 spike peptides, taken before COVID-19 vaccination. The receptor source for this set is a human donor who received a COVID-19 vaccine. The CDR3 runs from the conserved cysteine through the conserved F or W. A D gene is named only where the DNA matches it firmly. Clone size, where shown, is once, few, many, or a class for clones that have expanded.

clone_size | j_call | d_call | v_call | cdr3_aa | cdr3_nt
. | TRBJ2-1 | . | TRBV30 | CAWNVGAYNEQFF | TGTGCCTGGAACGTGGGGGCCTACAATGAGCAGTTCTTC
. | TRBJ1-5 | . | TRBV30 | CAWSEKGSNQPQHF | TGTGCCTGGAGCGAAAAGGGTAGCAATCAGCCCCAGCATTTT
. | TRBJ1-2 | . | TRBV7-9 | CASSEDTIYGYTF | TGTGCCAGCAGCGAAGACACGATCTATGGCTACACCTTC
once | TRBJ1-3 | TRBD1 | TRBV4-2 | CASSPGTVSSGNTIYF | TGTGCCAGCAGCCCTGGGACAGTAAGCTCTGGAAACACCATATATTTT
. | TRBJ1-1 | TRBD1 | TRBV19 | CASSGQGGEAFF | TGTGCCAGTAGCGGACAGGGAGGCGAAGCTTTCTTT
. | TRBJ1-3 | . | TRBV5-1 | CASSRLGKSGNTIYF | TGCGCCAGCAGCCGACTTGGGAAGTCTGGAAACACCATATATTTT
. | TRBJ2-2 | . | TRBV6-5 | CASRWGSTGELFF | TGTGCCAGCAGATGGGGGAGCACCGGGGAGCTGTTTTTT
few | TRBJ1-6 | . | TRBV3-1/TRBV3-2 | CASSQDRNSPLHF | TGTGCCAGCAGCCAAGACCGGAATTCACCCCTCCACTTT
. | TRBJ2-2 | . | TRBV3-1/TRBV3-2 | CASLPGAPPGELFF | TGTGCCAGCTTACCGGGGGCCCCACCCGGGGAGCTGTTTTTT
. | TRBJ2-2 | . | TRBV18 | CASSPPLGNTGELFF | TGTGCCAGCTCACCACCTCTGGGAAACACCGGGGAGCTGTTTTTT
. | TRBJ2-1 | . | TRBV7-3 | CASSLGPSYNEQFF | TGTGCCAGCAGCTTGGGGCCGTCCTACAATGAGCAGTTCTTC
. | TRBJ2-1 | TRBD2 | TRBV5-1 | CASSSSGGDYNEQFF | TGCGCCAGCAGTTCAAGCGGGGGTGACTACAATGAGCAGTTCTTC
. | TRBJ2-5 | . | TRBV7-7 | CASSLLVGKVGIETQYF | TGTGCCAGCAGCTTATTGGTTGGGAAAGTCGGGATTGAGACCCAGTACTTC
. | TRBJ1-2 | TRBD1 | TRBV6-5 | CASSTRQGTYGYTF | TGTGCCAGCAGTACAAGACAGGGAACCTATGGCTACACCTTC
. | TRBJ1-2 | . | TRBV2 | CASRIEGGGGYTF | TGTGCCAGCAGGATTGAAGGTGGGGGTGGCTACACCTTC
once | TRBJ1-2 | TRBD1 | TRBV2 | CASGRDRDLDGYTF | TGTGCCAGCGGGAGGGACAGGGACCTAGATGGCTACACCTTC
once | TRBJ2-2 | TRBD1 | TRBV3-1/TRBV3-2 | CASSQADIGRGTTGELFF | TGTGCCAGCAGCCAAGCGGACATCGGCAGGGGGACCACCGGGGAGCTGTTTTTT
. | TRBJ2-2 | . | TRBV23-1 | CASSQSRWRDGELFF | TGCGCCAGCAGTCAATCAAGGTGGAGGGACGGGGAGCTGTTTTTT
. | TRBJ1-2 | . | TRBV28 | CASSLSWGGYTF | TGTGCCAGCAGTTTATCCTGGGGTGGCTACACCTTC
. | TRBJ2-3 | . | TRBV5-8 | CASSPLGGSGTDTQYF | TGTGCCAGCAGCCCCCTAGGGGGTAGTGGCACAGATACGCAGTATTTT
. | TRBJ2-3 | . | TRBV29-1 | CSVVAPGPDTQYF | TGCAGCGTTGTGGCCCCGGGACCAGATACGCAGTATTTT
. | TRBJ2-3 | TRBD1 | TRBV7-2 | CASSSQGTDTQYF | TGTGCCAGCAGCTCACAGGGGACAGATACGCAGTATTTT
. | TRBJ1-1 | . | TRBV6-5 | CASTNPRGLIAFF | TGTGCCAGCACCAACCCCAGGGGTTTGATAGCTTTCTTT
. | TRBJ1-3 | . | TRBV29-1 | CSVEGQIGNTIYF | TGCAGCGTTGAGGGGCAAATTGGAAACACCATATATTTT
once | TRBJ1-3 | . | TRBV24-1 | CATTDTIYF | TGTGCCACTACCGACACCATATATTTT
. | TRBJ2-5 | . | TRBV6-6 | CASRDRGAEWGTQYF | TGTGCCAGCAGAGATAGGGGGGCGGAGTGGGGGACCCAGTACTTC
. | TRBJ1-5 | . | TRBV6-5 | CASSYGRGQPQHF | TGTGCCAGCAGTTATGGGCGCGGGCAGCCCCAGCATTTT
few | TRBJ1-1 | . | TRBV7-9 | CASSWIRTVTNTEAFF | TGTGCCAGCAGCTGGATTCGGACGGTGACGAACACTGAAGCTTTCTTT
once | TRBJ2-1 | . | TRBV24-1 | CATSDAGASSYNEQFF | TGTGCCACCAGTGATGCAGGGGCGAGCTCCTACAATGAGCAGTTCTTC
few | TRBJ1-2 | . | TRBV4-3 | CASSQDGAGSGYTF | TGCGCCAGCAGCCAAGATGGGGCAGGGTCTGGCTACACCTTC
once | TRBJ1-1 | . | TRBV28 | CASTRGGVNTEAFF | TGTGCCAGCACCCGAGGGGGGGTGAACACTGAAGCTTTCTTT
. | TRBJ1-2 | TRBD1 | TRBV6-5 | CASHDRGRVYGYTF | TGTGCATCCCACGACAGGGGACGTGTCTATGGCTACACCTTC
. | TRBJ2-1 | . | TRBV18 | CASSTNRGGSGDEQFF | TGTGCCAGCTCAACCAATAGGGGGGGCTCGGGCGATGAGCAGTTCTTC
. | TRBJ2-2 | . | TRBV7-3 | CASSFTLTGELFF | TGTGCCAGCAGCTTCACATTGACCGGGGAGCTGTTTTTT
. | TRBJ1-2 | . | TRBV7-3 | CASSFGMGGDGYTF | TGTGCCAGCAGCTTCGGAATGGGCGGTGATGGCTACACCTTC
. | TRBJ1-5 | . | TRBV19 | CASYNRGSGNQPQHF | TGTGCCAGCTACAATAGGGGCTCGGGCAATCAGCCCCAGCATTTT
. | TRBJ2-1 | TRBD2 | TRBV5-1 | CASSLWTSGGYEQFF | TGCGCCAGCAGCTTATGGACTAGCGGGGGGTATGAGCAGTTCTTC
. | TRBJ2-1 | TRBD1 | TRBV5-6 | CASSPDRARGQFF | TGTGCCAGCAGCCCGGACAGGGCCCGGGGGCAGTTCTTC
. | TRBJ1-1 | . | TRBV28 | CATHYTAGTEAFF | TGTGCCACCCACTACACCGCGGGCACTGAAGCTTTCTTT
. | TRBJ1-1 | . | TRBV5-1 | CASSLGVRGTEAFF | TGCGCCAGCAGCTTGGGGGTCCGGGGCACTGAAGCTTTCTTT
. | TRBJ1-5 | . | TRBV7-2 | CASSPKTGSNQPQHF | TGTGCCAGCAGCCCTAAGACAGGATCCAATCAGCCCCAGCATTTT
. | TRBJ2-5 | TRBD2 | TRBV2 | CASRISGLAEIRQETQYF | TGTGCCAGCAGGATCTCGGGACTAGCGGAGATCCGCCAAGAGACCCAGTACTTC
. | TRBJ2-1 | TRBD1 | TRBV11-3 | CASSTQDRGTEQFF | TGTGCCAGCAGCACCCAGGACAGGGGCACTGAGCAGTTCTTC
. | TRBJ1-5 | . | TRBV20-1 | CSASRDSNQPQHF | TGCAGTGCTAGTCGTGACAGCAATCAGCCCCAGCATTTT
. | TRBJ2-1 | TRBD2 | TRBV7-2 | CASSAKLAGEYNEQFF | TGTGCCAGCAGCGCGAAACTAGCGGGAGAATACAATGAGCAGTTCTTC
. | TRBJ1-2 | TRBD1 | TRBV2 | CASSGGQGGYGYTF | TGTGCCAGCAGTGGTGGGCAGGGGGGCTATGGCTACACCTTC
. | TRBJ2-2 | . | TRBV7-2 | CASSFGTPKGELFF | TGTGCCAGCAGCTTCGGGACACCCAAGGGGGAGCTGTTTTTT
. | TRBJ1-2 | . | TRBV19 | CASTTGRIYGYTF | TGTGCCAGTACGACCGGGAGGATCTATGGCTACACCTTC
. | TRBJ2-3 | . | TRBV5-1 | CASSLGVGTDTQYF | TGCGCCAGCAGCCTGGGCGTGGGCACAGATACGCAGTATTTT
. | TRBJ1-1 | . | TRBV10-1 | CASRQGMNTEAFF | TGCGCCAGCAGACAGGGAATGAACACTGAAGCTTTCTTT
. | TRBJ2-1 | TRBD1 | TRBV7-3 | CASSLKSTGTGGVEQFF | TGTGCCAGCAGCTTGAAATCGACGGGAACAGGGGGCGTTGAGCAGTTCTTC
. | TRBJ1-6 | . | TRBV28 | CASVPEGVYNSPLHF | TGTGCCAGCGTCCCAGAAGGAGTGTATAATTCACCCCTCCACTTT
. | TRBJ2-5 | . | TRBV7-3 | CASSLSGLERETQYF | TGTGCCAGCAGCTTATCAGGGTTGGAGAGAGAGACCCAGTACTTC
. | TRBJ2-1 | TRBD1 | TRBV5-8 | CASSLGDSAYNEQFF | TGTGCCAGCAGCTTGGGGGACAGCGCCTACAATGAGCAGTTCTTC